This TCR beta chain comes out of a study of blood T cell repertoires in COVID-19. The Seattle patients, enrolled during active infection, were followed longitudinally. As processed by the authors: Reference gene primer amplification gave estimated nucleated cell counts. The assay was immunoSEQ multiplex PCR, and TCRdb's table has in-frame clones only and misses some. The D gene and trimming were derived from the DNA, and the V and J assignments and clone size from that table. The table records just under 65,000 clones, around 80% of them present only once. CDR1 and CDR2 (germline): LNHDA, SQIVND (reference sequence). The V end lost 5 bases, the J end lost 7 bases, and 9 bases lay between the germline ends. The CDR3 extends over 12 amino acids.

The specimen was peripheral blood. The chain uses TRBV19 and TRBJ1-5; D not certain. The sequence was obtained from a man in his 60s with COVID-19, enrolled during active disease. CDR3 sequence: CASSAMGQPQHF. The CDR3 DNA sequence: TGTGCCAGTAGTGCCATGGGCCAGCCCCAGCATTTT.